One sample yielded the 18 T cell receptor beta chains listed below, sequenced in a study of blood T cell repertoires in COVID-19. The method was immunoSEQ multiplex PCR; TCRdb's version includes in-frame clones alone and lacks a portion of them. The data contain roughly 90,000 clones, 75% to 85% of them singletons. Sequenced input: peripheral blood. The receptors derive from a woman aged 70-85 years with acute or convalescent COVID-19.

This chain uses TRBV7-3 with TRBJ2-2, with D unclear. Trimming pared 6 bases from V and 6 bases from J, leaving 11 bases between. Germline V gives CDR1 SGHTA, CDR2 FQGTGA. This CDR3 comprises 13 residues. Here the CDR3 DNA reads TGTGCCAGCAGAGGAGTAGCAGCCGGGGAGCTGTTTTTT. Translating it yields CASRGVAAGELFF. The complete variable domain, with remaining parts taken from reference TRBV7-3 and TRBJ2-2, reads GAGVSQTPSNKVTEKGKYVELRCDPISGHTALYWYRQSLGQGPEFLIYFQGTGAADDSGLPNDRFFAVRPEGSVSTLKIQRTERGDSAVYLCASRGVAAGELFFGEGSRLTVL.

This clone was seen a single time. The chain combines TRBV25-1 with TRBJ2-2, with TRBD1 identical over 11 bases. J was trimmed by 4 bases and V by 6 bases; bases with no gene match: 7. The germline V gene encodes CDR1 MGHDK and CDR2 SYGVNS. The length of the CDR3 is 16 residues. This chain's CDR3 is CASSVTGTGGTGELFF. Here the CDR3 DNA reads TGTGCCAGCAGCGTAACCGGGACAGGGGGCACCGGGGAGCTGTTTTTT.

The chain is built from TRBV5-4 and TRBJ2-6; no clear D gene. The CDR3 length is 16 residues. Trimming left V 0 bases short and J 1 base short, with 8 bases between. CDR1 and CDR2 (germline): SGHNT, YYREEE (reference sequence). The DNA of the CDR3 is TGTGCCAGCAGCTTGGTACCGGAGTCTGGGGCCAACGTCCTGACTTTC. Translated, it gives CASSLVPESGANVLTF.

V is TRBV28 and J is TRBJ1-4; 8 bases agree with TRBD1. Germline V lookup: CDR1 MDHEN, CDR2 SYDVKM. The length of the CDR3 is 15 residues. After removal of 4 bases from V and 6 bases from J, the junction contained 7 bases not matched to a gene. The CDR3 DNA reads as TGTGCCAGCAGTTCCCAGGGGGCTGGTGATGAAAAACTGTTTTTT. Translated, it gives CASSSQGAGDEKLFF.

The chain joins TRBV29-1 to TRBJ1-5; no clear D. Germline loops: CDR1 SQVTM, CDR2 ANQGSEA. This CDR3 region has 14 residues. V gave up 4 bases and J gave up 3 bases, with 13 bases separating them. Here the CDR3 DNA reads TGCAGCGTTGCGTCAGGAGGCGTCAATCAGCCCCAGCATTTT. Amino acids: CSVASGGVNQPQHF.

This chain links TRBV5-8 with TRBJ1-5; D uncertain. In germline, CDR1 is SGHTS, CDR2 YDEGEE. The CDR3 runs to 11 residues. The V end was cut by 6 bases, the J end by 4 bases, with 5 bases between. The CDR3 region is CASTNNQPQHF. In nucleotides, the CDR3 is TGTGCCAGCACCAATAATCAGCCCCAGCATTTT.

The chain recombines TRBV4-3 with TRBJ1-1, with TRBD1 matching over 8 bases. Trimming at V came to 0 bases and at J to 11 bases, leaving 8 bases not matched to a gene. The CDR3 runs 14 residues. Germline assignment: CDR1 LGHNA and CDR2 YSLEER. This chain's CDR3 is CASSQEGGQGAAFF. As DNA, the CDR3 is TGCGCCAGCAGCCAAGAGGGCGGACAGGGAGCGGCTTTCTTT.

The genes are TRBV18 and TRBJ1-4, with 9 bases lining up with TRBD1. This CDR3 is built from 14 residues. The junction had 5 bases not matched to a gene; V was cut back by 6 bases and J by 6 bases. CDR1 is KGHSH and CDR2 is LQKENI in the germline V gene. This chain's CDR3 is CASSPDRGDEKLFF. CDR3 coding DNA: TGTGCCAGCTCTCCGGACAGGGGAGATGAAAAACTGTTTTTT.

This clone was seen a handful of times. The CDR3 DNA follows: TGCGCCAGCAGTGACAGTCCAAAACAGCCGCAGTTCTTC. It encodes CASSDSPKQPQFF. V gene TRBV10-1 combines with J gene TRBJ2-1; D uncertain. The CDR3 totals 13 residues. CDR1 is WNHNN and CDR2 is SYGVQD in the germline V gene (reference sequence). V was trimmed by 3 bases and J by 12 bases, leaving 15 bases between them.

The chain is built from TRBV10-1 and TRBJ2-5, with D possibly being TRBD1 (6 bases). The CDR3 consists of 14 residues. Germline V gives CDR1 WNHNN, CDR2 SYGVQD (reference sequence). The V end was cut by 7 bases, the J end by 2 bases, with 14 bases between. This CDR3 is CASNTGHTQETQYF. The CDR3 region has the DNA TGCGCCAGCAATACGGGACATACACAAGAGACCCAGTACTTC.

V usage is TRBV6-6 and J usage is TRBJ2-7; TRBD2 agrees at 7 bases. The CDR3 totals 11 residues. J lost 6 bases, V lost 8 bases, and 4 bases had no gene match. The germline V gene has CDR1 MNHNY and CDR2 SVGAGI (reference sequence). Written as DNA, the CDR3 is TGTGCCAGCGGGGAGGGCGGCGAGCAGTACTTC. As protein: CASGEGGEQYF.

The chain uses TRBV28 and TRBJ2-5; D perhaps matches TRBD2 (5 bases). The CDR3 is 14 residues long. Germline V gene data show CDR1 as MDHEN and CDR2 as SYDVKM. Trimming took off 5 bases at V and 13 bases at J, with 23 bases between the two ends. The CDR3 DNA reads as TGTGCCAGCAGTGAGGACTTAAATCTAGGACTTGGGTACTTC. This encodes CASSEDLNLGLGYF. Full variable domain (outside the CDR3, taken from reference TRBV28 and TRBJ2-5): DVKVTQSSRYLVKRTGEKVFLECVQDMDHENMFWYRQDPGLGLRLIYFSYDVKMKEKGDIPEGYSVSREKKERFSLILESASTNQTSMYLCASSEDLNLGLGYFGPGTRLLVL.

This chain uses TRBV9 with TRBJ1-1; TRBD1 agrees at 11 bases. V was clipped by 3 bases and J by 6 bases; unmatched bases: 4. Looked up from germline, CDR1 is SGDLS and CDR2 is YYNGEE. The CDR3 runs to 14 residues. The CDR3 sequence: CASSAQGQGAEAFF. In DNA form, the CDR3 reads TGTGCCAGCAGCGCCCAGGGACAGGGGGCTGAAGCTTTCTTT.

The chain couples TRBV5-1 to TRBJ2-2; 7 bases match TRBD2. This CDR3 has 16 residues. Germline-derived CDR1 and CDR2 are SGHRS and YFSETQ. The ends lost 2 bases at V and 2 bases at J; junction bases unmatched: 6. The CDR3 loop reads CASSFWLAANTGELFF. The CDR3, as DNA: TGCGCCAGCAGCTTTTGGCTAGCGGCCAACACCGGGGAGCTGTTTTTT. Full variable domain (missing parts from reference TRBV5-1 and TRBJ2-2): KAGVTQTPRYLIKTRGQQVTLSCSPISGHRSVSWYQQTPGQGLQFLFEYFSETQRNKGNFPGRFSGRQFSNSRSEMNVSTLELGDSALYLCASSFWLAANTGELFFGEGSRLTVL.

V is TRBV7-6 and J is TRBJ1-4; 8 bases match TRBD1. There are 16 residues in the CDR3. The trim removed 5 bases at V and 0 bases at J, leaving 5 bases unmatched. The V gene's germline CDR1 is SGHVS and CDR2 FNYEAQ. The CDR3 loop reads CASSPGQVTTNEKLFF. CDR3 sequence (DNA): TGTGCCAGCAGCCCGGGACAGGTGACAACTAATGAAAAACTGTTTTTT.

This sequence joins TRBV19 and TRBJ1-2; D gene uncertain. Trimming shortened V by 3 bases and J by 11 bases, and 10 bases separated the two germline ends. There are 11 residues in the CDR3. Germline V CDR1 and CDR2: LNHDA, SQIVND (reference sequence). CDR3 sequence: CASSIRVWYTF. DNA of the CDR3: TGTGCCAGTAGTATCCGGGTCTGGTACACCTTC.

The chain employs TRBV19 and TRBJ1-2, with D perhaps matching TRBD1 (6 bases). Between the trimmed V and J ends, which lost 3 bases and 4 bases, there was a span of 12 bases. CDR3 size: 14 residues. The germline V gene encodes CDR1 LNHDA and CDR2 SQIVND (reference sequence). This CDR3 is CASSIRDNSYGYTF. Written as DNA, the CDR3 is TGTGCCAGTAGTATCCGGGACAACTCCTATGGCTACACCTTC.

CDR3 DNA: TGTGCCAGCAGCCAAGATGGGAGCGGGGGGGCGAGTGAGCAGTTCTTC. The encoded protein is CASSQDGSGGASEQFF. The chain joins TRBV14 to TRBJ2-1; 10 positions agree with TRBD2. Trimming cost V 0 bases and J 9 bases; bases outside gene matches: 8. This CDR3 has 16 amino acids. CDR1 SGHDN and CDR2 FVKESK come from the germline V gene.